This record concerns one TCR beta chain sequence. Its antigen is unknown. At one of its ends the junction is not consistent with the germline gene, which may arise from a read error. Unsorted bulk tissue (roughly 19-31 mg) underwent RNA and DNA co-extraction. Surgical resection served as treatment for the primary liver carcinoma of these patients. A primer matching the constant region was used to make TCR beta cDNA from 450 to 500 ng of total RNA. Researchers made the TCR beta libraries by running three nested multiplex PCR rounds with slightly modified ARM-PCR. One entry per CDR3 protein results from TCRdb running MiXCR on the multiplex PCR reads. This table has about 200,000 distinct CDR3 sequences, around 81% appearing once. The data stem from a study of tumor-infiltrating lymphocytes in primary liver carcinoma. Study context: There were tumors of stage T1-T3 N0M0, each 4.2 to 10 cm across. Overall study findings and caveats: Against blood, tumors held a significantly higher top-250-clone fraction (p = 0.039). Less overlap was seen in tumor-adjacent and tumor-blood pairs than in tumor region pairs.

The receptor comes from a man aged 35-49 years with primary liver carcinoma and hepatitis B virus infection. The specimen sequenced was tumor tissue from primary liver carcinoma.

The CDR3 DNA is TGTGTCAGCAGTCTGGGTTCAAATTCACCCCTCCACTTT. Its protein product is CVSSLGSNSPLHF. The V and J genes are TRBV9 and TRBJ1-6; D is ambiguous. In germline, CDR1 is SGDLS, CDR2 YYNGEE. This CDR3 is 13 amino acids long.